This T cell receptor (beta chain) was obtained from a study of monozygotic twins with inflammatory bowel disease. With respect to this clonotype: What it binds is unknown.

This CDR3 has 14 amino acids. Germline V lookup: CDR1 SGHNT, CDR2 YENEEA. A template switching step added UMIs, each with a 6-nucleotide sample barcode. Researchers put TCRalpha and TCRbeta cDNA through two nested PCRs lasting roughly 16 and 10 cycles. From its re-call of the 5' RACE reads, TCRdb lists each CDR3 protein once, without DNA. The sample totals some 200,000 distinct CDR3 sequences. Study-wide results and caveats: The sharing of clonotypes with others was lower in IBD patients than in healthy twins, especially with disease activity.

Blood, approximately 2.3 ml, was drawn per donor. The sequence came from a human donor with ulcerative colitis or Crohn's disease, or a healthy co-twin of an affected twin (not recorded which). The sequenced sample was blood. The chain carries TRBV11-3 and TRBJ2-3. This CDR3 is CASSLGANTDTQYF.